This T cell receptor beta chain was sequenced for a study of CD8 T cells in Susac syndrome. Sequencing of TCR beta was carried out in blood CD8+ and CD4+ T cells. This clonotype occurred a few times. V gave up 4 bases and J gave up 11 bases, with 5 bases separating them. This CDR3 has 8 amino acids. CDR1 and CDR2 (germline): SQVTM, ANQGSEA. Reverse transcription of roughly 0.45 to 1 ug RNA was carried out with random hexamers. TCRdb passed the immunoSEQ multiplex PCR reads through MiXCR, listing each CDR3 protein once. Counted here are 180,000 or so distinct CDR3 sequences, 90% to 95% occurring once; the ten biggest clones make up 0.093%.

This rearrangement joins TRBV29-1 to TRBJ1-2, with D unclear. What was sequenced was CD4+ T cells from PBMCs. The TCR originated in a human donor with multiple sclerosis. The CDR3 here is CSVGDYTF. The CDR3 bases are TGCAGCGTTGGGGATTACACCTTC.